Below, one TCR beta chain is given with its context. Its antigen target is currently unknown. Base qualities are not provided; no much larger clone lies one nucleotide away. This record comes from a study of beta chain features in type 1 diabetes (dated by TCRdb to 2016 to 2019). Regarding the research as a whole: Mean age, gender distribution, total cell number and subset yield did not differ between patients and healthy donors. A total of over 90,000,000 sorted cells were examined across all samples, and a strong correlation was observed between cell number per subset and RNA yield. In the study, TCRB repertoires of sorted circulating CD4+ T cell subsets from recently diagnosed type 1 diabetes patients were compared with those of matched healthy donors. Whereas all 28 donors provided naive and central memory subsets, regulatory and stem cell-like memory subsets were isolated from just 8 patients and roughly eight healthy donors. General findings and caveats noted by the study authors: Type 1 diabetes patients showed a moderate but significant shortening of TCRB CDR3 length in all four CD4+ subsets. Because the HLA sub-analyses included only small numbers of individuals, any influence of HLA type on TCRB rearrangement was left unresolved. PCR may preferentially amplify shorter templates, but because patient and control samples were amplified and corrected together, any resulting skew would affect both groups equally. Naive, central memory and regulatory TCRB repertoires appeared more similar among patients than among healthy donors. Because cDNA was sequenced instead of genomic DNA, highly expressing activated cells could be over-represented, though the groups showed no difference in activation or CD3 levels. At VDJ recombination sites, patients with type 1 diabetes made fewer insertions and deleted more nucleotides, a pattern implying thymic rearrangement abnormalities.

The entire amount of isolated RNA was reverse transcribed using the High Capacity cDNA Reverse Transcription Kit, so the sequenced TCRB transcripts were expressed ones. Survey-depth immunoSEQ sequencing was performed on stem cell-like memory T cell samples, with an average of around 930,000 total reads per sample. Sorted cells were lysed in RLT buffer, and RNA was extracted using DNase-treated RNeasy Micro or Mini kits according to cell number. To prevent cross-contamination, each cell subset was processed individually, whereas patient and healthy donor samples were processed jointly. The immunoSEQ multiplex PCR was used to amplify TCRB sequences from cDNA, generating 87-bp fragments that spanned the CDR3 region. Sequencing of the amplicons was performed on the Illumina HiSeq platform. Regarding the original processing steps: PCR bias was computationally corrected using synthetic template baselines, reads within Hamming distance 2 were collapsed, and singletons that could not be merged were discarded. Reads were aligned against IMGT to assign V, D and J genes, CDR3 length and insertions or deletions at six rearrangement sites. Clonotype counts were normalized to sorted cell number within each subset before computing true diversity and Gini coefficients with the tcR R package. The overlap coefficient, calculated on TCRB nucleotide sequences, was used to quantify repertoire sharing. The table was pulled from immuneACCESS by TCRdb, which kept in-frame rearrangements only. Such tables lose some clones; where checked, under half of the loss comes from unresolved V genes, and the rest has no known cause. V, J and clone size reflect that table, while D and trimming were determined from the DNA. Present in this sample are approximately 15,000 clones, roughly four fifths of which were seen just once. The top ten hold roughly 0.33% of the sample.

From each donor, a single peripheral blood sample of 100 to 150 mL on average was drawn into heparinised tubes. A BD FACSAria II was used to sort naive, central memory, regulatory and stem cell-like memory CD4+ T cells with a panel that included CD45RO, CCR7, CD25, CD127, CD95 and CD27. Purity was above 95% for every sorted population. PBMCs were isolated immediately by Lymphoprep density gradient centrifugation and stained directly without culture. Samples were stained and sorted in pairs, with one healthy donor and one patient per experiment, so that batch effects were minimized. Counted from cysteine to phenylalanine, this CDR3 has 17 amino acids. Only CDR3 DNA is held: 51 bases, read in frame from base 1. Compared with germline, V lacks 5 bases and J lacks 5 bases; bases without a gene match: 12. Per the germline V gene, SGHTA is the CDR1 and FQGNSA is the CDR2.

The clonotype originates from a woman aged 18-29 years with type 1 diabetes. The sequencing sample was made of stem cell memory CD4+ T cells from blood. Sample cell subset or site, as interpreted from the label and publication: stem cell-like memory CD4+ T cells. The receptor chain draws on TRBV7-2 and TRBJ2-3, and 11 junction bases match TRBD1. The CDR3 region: CASSATLSGTGGDTQYF. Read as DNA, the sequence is TGTGCCAGCAGCGCGACCCTCTCCGGGACAGGGGGAGATACGCAGTATTTT.